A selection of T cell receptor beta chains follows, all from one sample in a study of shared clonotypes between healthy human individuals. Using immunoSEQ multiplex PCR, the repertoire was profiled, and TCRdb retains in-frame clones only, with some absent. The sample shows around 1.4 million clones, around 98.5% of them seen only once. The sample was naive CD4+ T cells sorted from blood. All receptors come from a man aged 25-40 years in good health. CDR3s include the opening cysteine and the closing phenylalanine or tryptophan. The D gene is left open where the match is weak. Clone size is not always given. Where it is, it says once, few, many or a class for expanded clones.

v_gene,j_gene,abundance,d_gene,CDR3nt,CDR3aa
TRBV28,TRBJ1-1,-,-,TGTGCCAGCAGTTTTAGTGTGAACACTGAAGCTTTCTTT,CASSFSVNTEAFF
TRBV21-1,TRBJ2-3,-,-,TGTGCCAGCACCAGGACAGGGAGCACAGATACGCAGTATTTT,CASTRTGSTDTQYF
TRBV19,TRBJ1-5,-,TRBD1,TGTGCCAGTAGTTCGACAGGGGGTCCGAATCAGCCCCAGCATTTT,CASSSTGGPNQPQHF
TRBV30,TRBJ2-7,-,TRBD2,TGTGCCTGGAGTGCGCGGGGGATCCTCTCCTACGAGCAGTACTTC,CAWSARGILSYEQYF
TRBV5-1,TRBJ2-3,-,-,TGCGCCAGCAGCTTAGGAGGGCCCACAGATACGCAGTATTTT,CASSLGGPTDTQYF
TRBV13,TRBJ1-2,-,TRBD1,TGTGCCAGCAGCAAGGGACAGGGCTTCCCGTATGGCTACACCTTC,CASSKGQGFPYGYTF
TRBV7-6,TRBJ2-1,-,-,TGTGCCAGCAGCCCTGGGACTCGTTACAATGAGCAGTTCTTC,CASSPGTRYNEQFF
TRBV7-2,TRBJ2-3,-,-,TGTGCCAGCAGCTTGACTATCGTGGCAGATACGCAGTATTTT,CASSLTIVADTQYF
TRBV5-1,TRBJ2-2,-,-,TGCGCCAGCAGCTTGGATGCAGCGAACACCGGGGAGCTGTTTTTT,CASSLDAANTGELFF
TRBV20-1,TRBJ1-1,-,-,TGCAGTGCTCCGGGTGTGCGTGAAGCTTTCTTT,CSAPGVREAFF
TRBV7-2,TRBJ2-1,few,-,TGTGCCAGCAGCCACCCGAGAGGGTACAATGAGCAGTTCTTC,CASSHPRGYNEQFF
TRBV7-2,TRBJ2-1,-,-,TGTGCCAGCAGCCTCAGACCCTATGAGCAGTTCTTC,CASSLRPYEQFF
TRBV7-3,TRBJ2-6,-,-,TGTGCCAGCAGCTTAAAGAGCTCTGGGGCCAACGTCCTGACTTTC,CASSLKSSGANVLTF
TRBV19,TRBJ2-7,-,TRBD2,TGTGCCAGTAGTCCTAATCCGGCGGGAGCCTACGAGCAGTACTTC,CASSPNPAGAYEQYF
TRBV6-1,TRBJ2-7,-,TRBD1,TGTGCCAGCAGTACCGGGACAGGGATGTACGAGCAGTACTTC,CASSTGTGMYEQYF
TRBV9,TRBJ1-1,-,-,TGTGCCAGCAGCGTTAGTTCAGGATGGACTGAAGCTTTCTTT,CASSVSSGWTEAFF
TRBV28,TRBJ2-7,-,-,TGTGCCAGCCTCCTTGGGCAGGGAGTTACGTACGAGCAGTACTTC,CASLLGQGVTYEQYF
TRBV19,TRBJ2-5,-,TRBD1,TGTGCCAGTAGTATTAGGGACAGCGTTTATCAAGAGACCCAGTACTTC,CASSIRDSVYQETQYF
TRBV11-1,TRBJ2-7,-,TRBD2,TGTGCCAGCAGCTTACGCCAGCGGGGACACGAGCAGTACTTC,CASSLRQRGHEQYF
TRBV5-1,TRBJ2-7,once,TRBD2,TGCGCCAGCAGCTCGGGACTAGCGGGAGGGCCCAGCTCCTACGAGCAGTACTTC,CASSSGLAGGPSSYEQYF
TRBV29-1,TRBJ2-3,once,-,TGCAGCGTGCCCCCTTCTACGGAGCGCACAGATACGCAGTATTTT,CSVPPSTERTDTQYF
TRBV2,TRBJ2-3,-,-,TGTGCCAGCAACCAATATATCACAGATACGCAGTATTTT,CASNQYITDTQYF
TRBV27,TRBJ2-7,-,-,TGTGCCAGCAGTTTTATCACAGGAGCAACCTACGAGCAGTACTTC,CASSFITGATYEQYF
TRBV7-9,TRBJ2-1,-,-,TGTGCCAGCAGGTTCCCCTTCCGGGTAAGCTCCTACAATGAGCAGTTCTTC,CASRFPFRVSSYNEQFF
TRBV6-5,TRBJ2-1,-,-,TGTGCCAGCAGGGGCTCCTACAATGAGCAGTTCTTC,CASRGSYNEQFF
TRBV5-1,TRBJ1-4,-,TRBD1,TGCGCCAGCAGCCCGACAGGGGGGGCGACTAATGAAAAACTGTTTTTT,CASSPTGGATNEKLFF
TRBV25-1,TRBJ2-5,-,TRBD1,TGTGCCAGCAGTGACGGGGGGACAGGGGAAGTAATAAGGGAGACCCAGTACTTC,CASSDGGTGEVIRETQYF
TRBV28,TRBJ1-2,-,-,TGTGCCAGCAGTTTCTCCGGGACCAAGTGGTATGGCTACACCTTC,CASSFSGTKWYGYTF
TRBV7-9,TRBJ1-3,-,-,TGTGCCAGCAGCATGCTTACAGGGTACTCTGGAAACACCATATATTTT,CASSMLTGYSGNTIYF
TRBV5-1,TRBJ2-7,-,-,TGCGCCAGCAGCGGCGGGCCAGGGACAAAGGCCCACGAGCAGTACTTC,CASSGGPGTKAHEQYF
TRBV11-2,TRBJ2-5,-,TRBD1,TGTGCCAGCAGCTTTGGACAGGGCGCGACCCAGTACTTC,CASSFGQGATQYF
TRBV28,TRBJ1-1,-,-,TGTGCCAGCAGCACACAGGCGGCGGGGGGCACTGAAGCTTTCTTT,CASSTQAAGGTEAFF
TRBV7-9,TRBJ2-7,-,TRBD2,TGTGCCAGCAGCATACCGGGACTAGCGGGAGGTGAGCAGTACTTC,CASSIPGLAGGEQYF
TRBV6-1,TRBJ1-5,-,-,TGTGCCAGCAGTGAACGGAACCTCCACAATCAGCCCCAGCATTTT,CASSERNLHNQPQHF
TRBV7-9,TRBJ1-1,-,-,TGTGCCAGCACCTATGAGCAGGTTGAAGCTTTCTTT,CASTYEQVEAFF
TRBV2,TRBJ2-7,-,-,TGTGCCAGCAGTGATGTGGGGCAGTACTTC,CASSDVGQYF
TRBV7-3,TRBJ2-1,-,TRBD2,TGTGCCAGCAGCTCGGTAGCGGGAAGGTACAATGAGCAGTTCTTC,CASSSVAGRYNEQFF
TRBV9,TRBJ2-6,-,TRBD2,TGTGCCAGCAGCGTCCTAGCGGGAGCGTTAGGGGCCAACGTCCTGACTTTC,CASSVLAGALGANVLTF
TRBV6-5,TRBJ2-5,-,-,TGTGCCAGCAGTTACAGAAGCAACCAAGAGACCCAGTACTTC,CASSYRSNQETQYF
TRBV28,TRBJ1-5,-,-,TGTGCCAGCGGCCTGGGCCAGGTAAGGCCCCAGCATTTT,CASGLGQVRPQHF
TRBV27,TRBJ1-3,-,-,TGTGCCAGCAGTTTTAGGGATAGTCCTGGAAACACCATATATTTT,CASSFRDSPGNTIYF
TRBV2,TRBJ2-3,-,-,TGTGCCAGAAGGCGGGTCCAGGGTTCGGATACGCAGTATTTT,CARRRVQGSDTQYF
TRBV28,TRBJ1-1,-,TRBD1,TGTGCCAGCCGCAGGGGGACGACTGAAGCTTTCTTT,CASRRGTTEAFF
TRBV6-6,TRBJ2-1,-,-,TGTGCCACCAAACTCCCCTACGGCGCGCATTACAATGAGCAGTTCTTC,CATKLPYGAHYNEQFF
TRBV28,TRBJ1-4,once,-,TGTGCCAGCAGTTTGGCTACAGGAGATGAAAAACTGTTTTTT,CASSLATGDEKLFF
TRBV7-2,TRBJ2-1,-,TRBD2,TGTGCCAGCAGCCCATTCGGACTAGCGGGAGGTGTGAATGAGCAGTTCTTC,CASSPFGLAGGVNEQFF
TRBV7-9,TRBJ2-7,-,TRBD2,TGTGCCAGCAGCTCGGTTGGGGGCGGGAGGGCCTACGAGCAGTACTTC,CASSSVGGGRAYEQYF
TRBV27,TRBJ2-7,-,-,TGTGCCAGCAAACTCGACAGCCACAGATACGAGCAGTACTTC,CASKLDSHRYEQYF
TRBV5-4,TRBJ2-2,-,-,TGTGCCAGCGCCACTGCGGGAAGCCTTACCACCGGGGAGCTGTTTTTT,CASATAGSLTTGELFF
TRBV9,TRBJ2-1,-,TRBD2,TGTGCCAGCACCCTATTGACTAGCGGGACCAACAATGAGCAGTTCTTC,CASTLLTSGTNNEQFF
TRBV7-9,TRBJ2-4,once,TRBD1,TGTGCCAGCAGCTTATGGGACAGGACCCTAGCCAAAAACATTCAGTACTTC,CASSLWDRTLAKNIQYF
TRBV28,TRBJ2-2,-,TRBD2,TGTGCCAGCAGTTTGCTTGAACCGGGACTAGCGGGAGGTATCGGGGAGCTGTTTTTT,CASSLLEPGLAGGIGELFF
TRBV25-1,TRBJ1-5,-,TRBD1,TGTGCCAGCCAGGGGGCAGGTCAGCCCCAGCATTTT,CASQGAGQPQHF